Presented here are 16 T cell receptor beta chains from one specimen sequenced in a study of cytomegalovirus exposure and HLA in healthy donors. The PCR ran on 60 Vbeta and 13 Jbeta primers. Generated by immunoSEQ multiplex PCR, the TCRdb table keeps only in-frame clones and is missing some. Its clone listing holds some 130,000 clones. Sequencing was performed on PBMCs. The receptors shown here come from a woman aged 40 to 50 in good health and CMV-seronegative.

This chain joins TRBV28 and TRBJ1-5; D gene ambiguous. Germline assignment: CDR1 MDHEN and CDR2 SYDVKM. With 7 bases removed from V and 2 bases from J, the gap between germline ends came to 9 bases. The CDR3 runs 13 residues. CDR3 coding DNA: TGTGCCAGCATTTCGGCGGGCAATCAGCCCCAGCATTTT. This encodes CASISAGNQPQHF.

This chain uses TRBV28 with TRBJ1-2, with TRBD1 identical over 7 bases. Per germline, CDR1 MDHEN and CDR2 SYDVKM. The CDR3 sequence is 14 residues long. Trimming took 5 bases from V and 3 from J; bases not matched to a gene: 6. The CDR3 bases are TGTGCCAGCAGTACCCCCGGGACAGACTATGGCTACACCTTC. Protein: CASSTPGTDYGYTF.

This chain links TRBV9 with TRBJ2-5; tentative D call: TRBD1 (6 bases). The CDR3 extends over 14 amino acids. CDR1 is SGDLS, CDR2 YYNGEE, per germline. V lost 4 bases and J lost 4, with 14 bases in between. The CDR3 DNA sequence: TGTGCCAGCAGCTCTACGACAGGAAGAGAGACCCAGTACTTC. Translating gives CASSSTTGRETQYF. Full variable domain (missing parts from reference TRBV9 and TRBJ2-5): DSGVTQTPKHLITATGQRVTLRCSPRSGDLSVYWYQQSLDQGLQFLIQYYNGEERAKGNILERFSAQQFPDLHSELNLSSLELGDSALYFCASSSTTGRETQYFGPGTRLLVL.

This rearrangement joins TRBV28 to TRBJ2-1; D is possibly TRBD2 (6 bases). Germline V CDR1 and CDR2: MDHEN, SYDVKM. The germline V and J ends were trimmed by 2 bases and 10 bases, with 15 bases remaining between them. The CDR3 runs 14 residues. CDR3 bases: TGTGCCAGCAGTTTAGGGACTGGAGTGAGGGAGCAGTTCTTC. The encoded protein is CASSLGTGVREQFF.

The chain couples TRBV21-1 to TRBJ2-7; TRBD2 is taken as the D call from the table, unchecked against the DNA. TRBV21-1 is annotated as a pseudogene. The length of the CDR3 is 16 residues. The CDR3 coding sequence is TGTGCCAGCAGCCAATCTACTCCCCGGGGGGCTTACGAGCAGTACTTC. It translates to CASSQSTPRGAYEQYF.

The chain combines TRBV25-1 with TRBJ1-1, with D unclear. CDR3 length: 14 residues. The ends were cut back, 8 bases at V and 3 bases at J, with 16 bases in the middle. In germline, CDR1 is MGHDK, CDR2 SYGVNS. The CDR3 DNA reads TGTGCCAGCTCCCCCTACGGGATTTACACTGAAGCTTTCTTT. Translation gives CASSPYGIYTEAFF. The variable domain in full, with the rest retrieved from reference TRBV25-1 and TRBJ1-1, is EADIYQTPRYLVIGTGKKITLECSQTMGHDKMYWYQQDPGMELHLIHYSYGVNSTEKGDLSSESTVSRIRTEHFPLTLESARPSHTSQYLCASSPYGIYTEAFFGQGTRLTVV.

This CDR3 reads CASSAAGGKDYGYTF. In DNA form, the CDR3 reads TGTGCCAGCAGCGCGGCAGGAGGAAAAGACTATGGCTACACCTTC. The chain carries TRBV7-9 and TRBJ1-2; D is uncertain. This CDR3 region has 15 residues. Trimming took off 5 bases at V and 3 bases at J, with 16 bases between the two ends. Germline V gives CDR1 SEHNR, CDR2 FQNEAQ (reference sequence).

This chain connects TRBV11-3 to TRBJ2-7, with D possibly being TRBD1 (6 bases). Trimming pared 6 bases from V and 2 bases from J, leaving 17 bases between. The CDR3 has 15 residues. Germline V CDR1 and CDR2: SGHNT, YENEEA. CDR3 coding DNA: TGTGCCAGCAGTCAACCCCGGACAGAGGCCTACGAGCAGTACGTC. Its protein product is CASSQPRTEAYEQYV.

The chain recombines TRBV9 with TRBJ2-2, with D perhaps TRBD2 (5 bases). The CDR3 contains 14 residues. Germline CDR1 reads SGDLS; CDR2 reads YYNGEE. V was clipped by 4 bases and J by 9 bases, with 16 bases between them. CDR3 bases: TGTGCCAGCAGCCCGCCGGGGATCAACCGGGAGCTGTTTTTT. It yields the protein CASSPPGINRELFF.

The gene calls are TRBV6-6 and TRBJ2-1; 8 bases map to TRBD1. The V segment lost 2 bases and the J segment 3 bases; nucleotides outside the gene matches: 3. Germline lookup yields CDR1 MNHNY and CDR2 SVGAGI (reference sequence). CDR3 length: 15 amino acids. The CDR3 coding sequence is TGTGCCAGCAGTTACGGCAGGGGGCTCTACAATGAGCAGTTCTTC. Encoded protein: CASSYGRGLYNEQFF.

V is TRBV4-3 and J is TRBJ1-2; D might be TRBD1 (5 bases). V was pared by 6 bases and J by 4 bases, with 15 bases between. Germline V gene lookup returns CDR1 LGHNA and CDR2 YSLEER. The CDR3 has 14 amino acids. In DNA form, the CDR3 reads TGCGCCAGCAGGGCATCCGGGGGTTCCTATGGCTACACCTTC. This translates into CASRASGGSYGYTF.

The V and J genes are TRBV6-5 and TRBJ2-1; weak D call: TRBD1 (6 bases). V dropped 5 bases and J dropped 1 base, with 9 bases sitting between them. The CDR3 is 14 residues long. Germline V gene lookup returns CDR1 MNHEY and CDR2 SVGAGI. CDR3 region: CASSATGSYNEQFF. The CDR3 DNA follows: TGTGCCAGCAGTGCTACAGGGTCCTACAATGAGCAGTTCTTC.

V gene TRBV5-5 combines with J gene TRBJ1-6; possible D gene TRBD1, 5 bases. V shed 4 bases and J shed 12 bases, with 14 bases lying between them. Germline CDR1 reads SGHKS; CDR2 reads YYEKEE (reference sequence). The CDR3 totals 13 residues. The DNA for the CDR3 is TGTGCCAGCAGCCATCCAGGGCGCCGACCCCTCCACTTT. Translation gives CASSHPGRRPLHF.

The J gene is TRBJ1-2, the V gene TRBV7-3, with a possible D match to TRBD1 (5 bases). This CDR3 spans 14 amino acids. Germline lookup yields CDR1 SGHTA and CDR2 FQGTGA. V dropped 5 bases and J dropped 3 bases, with 13 bases sitting between them. The CDR3 loop reads CASSAGGRYYGYTF. For the CDR3, the DNA is TGTGCCAGCAGCGCGGGGGGGAGGTACTATGGCTACACCTTC.

The CDR3 bases are TGTGCCAGAAGCTTCGACGGACAGGGGGCGAATGAAAAACTGTTTTTT. Protein product: CARSFDGQGANEKLFF. The chain joins TRBV5-3 to TRBJ1-4; 11 nucleotides line up with TRBD1. TRBV5-3 is identified as an open reading frame with a role that is uncertain. The V gene end was trimmed by 2 bases and the J gene end by 5 bases; junction bases not matched to a gene: 5. The CDR3 has 16 residues.

The chain links TRBV28 to TRBJ2-2; 7 bases agree with TRBD1. The CDR3 consists of 16 residues. The trim removed 2 bases at V and 7 bases at J, leaving 10 bases unmatched. In germline, CDR1 is MDHEN, CDR2 SYDVKM. The CDR3 DNA reads TGTGCCAGCAGTTTAGATGGGACAGCTTACTTCGGGGAGCTGTTTTTT. The encoded protein is CASSLDGTAYFGELFF.